The clone carrying this T cell receptor (beta chain) showed up just a few times. The CDR3 is made up of 16 amino acids. Germline assignment: CDR1 SNHLY and CDR2 FYNNEI. Germline trimming cut 5 bases from V and 8 bases from J; bases unmatched to any gene: 6. The data derive from a study of low-dose radiotherapy and immunotherapy resistance in tumors. About the study: At a dose of 200 mg/m2, intravenous cyclophosphamide was given every two weeks, one day before radiation and immunotherapy.

cDNA synthesis used a TRAV/TRBV-specific primer set for both chains. For amplifying TCRs, the PCR ran for roughly 20 cycles with Phusion, which was used together with a constant-region primer and the adapter on the V primers. TCRdb fed the reads into MiXCR, producing one record per CDR3 protein. The data show about 60,000 distinct CDR3 sequences, 20% to 25% seen once. Time point of the sample: before trial treatment. The chain has TRBV2 and TRBJ2-1, with 16 positions matching TRBD2. Sequenced here: PBMCs, sampled before treatment. The TCR sequence derives from a male donor with prostate cancer. CDR3 sequence (DNA): TGTGCCAGCAGTACGGGACTAGCGGGGGGGCGGTATGAGCAGTTCTTC. It specifies CASSTGLAGGRYEQFF.